The clone carrying this T cell receptor beta chain was observed a single time. The CDR3 runs to 15 residues. Per the germline V gene, CDR1 is SGHAT and CDR2 is FQNNGV. Trimming removed 0 bases from V and 0 bases from J, with 5 bases in between. The data are from a study of blood T cell repertoires in COVID-19. Whole-study context: Acute-phase and convalescent COVID-19 samples originated in the United States, Italy and Spain. T cells, B-cell-depleted T cells, or PBMCs provided the cDNA or gDNA that served as material.

In the authors' methods: Amplifying reference gene primers gave estimates of nucleated cell counts. Profiled with immunoSEQ multiplex PCR; TCRdb holds only in-frame clones, not every one. For V, J and clone size, that table is used; D and trimming come from the DNA. The sample holds 470,000 or so clones; about 89% are singletons and the top ten take 4.3%. The chain couples TRBV11-2 to TRBJ1-4; D not certain. This clonotype was sampled from a woman under 40 with acute or convalescent COVID-19. Sequencing input: peripheral blood. The DNA of the CDR3 is TGTGCCAGCAGCTTAGAGTCTGCAACTAATGAAAAACTGTTTTTT. Encoded protein: CASSLESATNEKLFF.